This is a list of T cell receptor beta chains from one sample in a study of cytomegalovirus exposure and HLA in healthy donors. Assay used: immunoSEQ multiplex PCR; TCRdb lists only in-frame clones, some missing. The data contain roughly 150,000 clones, about three fifths of them singletons. What was sequenced was PBMCs. The receptors come from a woman in her thirties in good health and CMV-seropositive. Both conserved end residues are trimmed from each CDR3.

J gene: TRBJ1-1; V gene: TRBV2; CDR3 protein: ASSGWTGITEAF
J gene: TRBJ1-5; V gene: TRBV11-2; CDR3 protein: ASSDTSVQPQH
J gene: TRBJ2-5; V gene: TRBV10-3; CDR3 protein: ASRTNSVPAGETQY
J gene: TRBJ2-5; V gene: TRBV25-1; CDR3 protein: ASSVAGQETQY
J gene: TRBJ2-5; V gene: TRBV18; CDR3 protein: ASSPGQGAETQY
J gene: TRBJ2-1; V gene: TRBV13; CDR3 protein: ASSFERGTNNEQF
J gene: TRBJ2-7; V gene: TRBV5-1; CDR3 protein: ASSLGTGIDEQY
J gene: TRBJ1-1; V gene: TRBV15; CDR3 protein: ATSRDARDTEAF
J gene: TRBJ1-2; V gene: TRBV20-1; CDR3 protein: SAQGNYGYT
J gene: TRBJ2-7; V gene: TRBV9; CDR3 protein: ASSLESFSYEQY
J gene: TRBJ2-3; V gene: TRBV10-3; CDR3 protein: AISEFLGTGKADTQY
J gene: TRBJ1-1; V gene: TRBV19; CDR3 protein: ASAPQGGNTEAF
J gene: TRBJ2-7; V gene: TRBV4-2; CDR3 protein: ASSQEREQY
J gene: TRBJ2-5; V gene: TRBV4-2; CDR3 protein: ASSQVSLAEKGTQY
J gene: TRBJ2-3; V gene: TRBV7-8; CDR3 protein: ASSVRGPTDTQY
J gene: TRBJ2-5; V gene: TRBV30; CDR3 protein: AWRRRETQY
J gene: TRBJ1-2; V gene: TRBV4-2; CDR3 protein: ASSQVGQKYGYT
J gene: TRBJ2-1; V gene: TRBV20-1; CDR3 protein: SASRAGEQF
J gene: TRBJ2-5; V gene: TRBV6-5; CDR3 protein: ASKGERDREKTQY
J gene: TRBJ1-6; V gene: TRBV7-9; CDR3 protein: ASSVYPGAKNSPLH